This T cell receptor (beta chain) appears in the sequencing data of a study of neurological immune-mediated disorders. This clonotype was seen many times. Its specificity is unknown. MiXCR was run by TCRdb on the 5' RACE reads, yielding one entry per CDR3 protein. The sample carries approximately 50,000 distinct CDR3 sequences, around 10% recorded once. Whole-study findings and limits: Multiple sclerosis patients had less TCR clonal expansion than even healthy controls, unlike HTLV-1-associated myelopathy. Across subjects, expanded clones had no CDR3 amino acid sequences in common, pointing to private repertoires in all groups.

Germline V CDR1 and CDR2: DFQATT, SNEGSKA (reference sequence). The V gene end was trimmed by 2 bases and the J gene end by 5 bases; junction bases not matched to a gene: 25. The CDR3 is made up of 20 amino acids. The sequencing input was PBMCs. This TCR was sampled from an older man with HTLV-1-associated myelopathy (HAM/TSP). The chain is built from TRBV20-1 and TRBJ2-7; the match to TRBD1 covers 9 bases. CDR3: CSARPYRTGAHTITHHEQYF. For the CDR3, the DNA is TGCAGTGCTAGACCCTACCGGACAGGGGCTCATACAATCACCCACCACGAGCAGTACTTC.